The text below deals with one T cell receptor (beta chain). CDR1 and CDR2 from the germline V gene are SNHLY and FYNNEI. The CDR3 runs to 16 residues. V was clipped by 5 bases and J by 1 base; unmatched bases: 9. For TCR beta, libraries came from quantitative 5'-RACE with molecular barcodes. TCRdb recomputed calls from the 5' RACE reads with MiXCR, one row per CDR3 protein. The table lists fewer than 200,000 distinct CDR3 sequences, about 17% of them singletons. The source of the sample is a study of CD8 T cells in ankylosing spondylitis. This sequence originates from a male donor with ankylosing spondylitis or in good health (not recorded which). The sequenced sample was blood, either unsorted or a sorted T cell fraction (not recorded which). The chain uses TRBV2 and TRBJ2-3; 7 positions match TRBD2. The CDR3 DNA is TGTGCCAGCAGTCGCTCGACTAGCTTGGGCACAGATACGCAGTATTTT. This codes for CASSRSTSLGTDTQYF.